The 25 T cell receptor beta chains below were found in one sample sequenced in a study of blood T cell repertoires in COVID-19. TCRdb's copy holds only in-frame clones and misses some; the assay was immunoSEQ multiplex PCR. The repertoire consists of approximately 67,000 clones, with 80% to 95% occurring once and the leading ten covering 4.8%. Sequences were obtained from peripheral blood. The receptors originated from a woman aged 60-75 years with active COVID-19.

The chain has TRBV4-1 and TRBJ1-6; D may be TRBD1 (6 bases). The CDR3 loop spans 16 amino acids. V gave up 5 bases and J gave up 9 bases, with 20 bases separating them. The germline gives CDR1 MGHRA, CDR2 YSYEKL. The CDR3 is CASSGLMGHRASPLHF. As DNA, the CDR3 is TGCGCCAGCAGCGGGTTAATGGGACATCGGGCTTCACCCCTCCACTTT.

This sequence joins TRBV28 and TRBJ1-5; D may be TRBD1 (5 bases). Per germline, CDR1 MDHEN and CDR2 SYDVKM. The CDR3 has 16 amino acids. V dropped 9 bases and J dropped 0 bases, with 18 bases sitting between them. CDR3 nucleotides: TGTGCCAGTCGAAGGCAGGGCCTCGATAGCAATCAGCCCCAGCATTTT. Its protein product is CASRRQGLDSNQPQHF.

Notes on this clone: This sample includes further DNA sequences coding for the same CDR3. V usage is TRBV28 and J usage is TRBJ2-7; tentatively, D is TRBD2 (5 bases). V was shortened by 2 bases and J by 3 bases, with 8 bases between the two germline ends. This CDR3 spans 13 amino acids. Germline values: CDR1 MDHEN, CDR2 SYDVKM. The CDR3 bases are TGTGCCAGCAGTTTAGGCGGAGGCTACGAGCAGTACTTC. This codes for CASSLGGGYEQYF.

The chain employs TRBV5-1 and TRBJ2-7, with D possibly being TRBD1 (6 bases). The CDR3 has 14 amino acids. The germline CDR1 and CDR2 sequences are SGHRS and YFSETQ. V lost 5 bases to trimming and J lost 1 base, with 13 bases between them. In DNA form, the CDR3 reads TGCGCCAGCAGGCGCGAGGGGGATTCCTACGAGCAGTACTTC. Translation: CASRREGDSYEQYF.

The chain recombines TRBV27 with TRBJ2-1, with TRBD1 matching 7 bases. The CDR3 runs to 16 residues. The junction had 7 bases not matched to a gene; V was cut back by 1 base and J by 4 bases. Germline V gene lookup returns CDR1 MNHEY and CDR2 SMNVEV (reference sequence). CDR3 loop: CASSLFRGPVYNEQFF. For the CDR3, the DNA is TGTGCCAGCAGTTTATTTAGGGGGCCGGTGTACAATGAGCAGTTCTTC.

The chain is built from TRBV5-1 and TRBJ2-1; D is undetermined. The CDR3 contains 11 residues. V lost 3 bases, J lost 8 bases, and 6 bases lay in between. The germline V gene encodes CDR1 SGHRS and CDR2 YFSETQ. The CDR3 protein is CASSSRDEQFF. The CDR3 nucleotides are TGCGCCAGCAGCTCGCGCGATGAGCAGTTCTTC.

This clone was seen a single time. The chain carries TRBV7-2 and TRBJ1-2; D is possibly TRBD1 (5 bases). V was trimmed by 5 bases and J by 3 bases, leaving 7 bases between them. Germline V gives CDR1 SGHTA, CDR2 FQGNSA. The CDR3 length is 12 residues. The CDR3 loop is CASSQGYYGYTF. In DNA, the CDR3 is TGTGCCAGCAGCCAGGGTTACTATGGCTACACCTTC.

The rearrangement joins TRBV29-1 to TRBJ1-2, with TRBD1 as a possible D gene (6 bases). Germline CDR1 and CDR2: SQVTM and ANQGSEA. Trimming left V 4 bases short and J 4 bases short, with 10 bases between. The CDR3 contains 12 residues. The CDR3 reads CSVGTGSYGYTF. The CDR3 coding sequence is TGCAGCGTTGGAACAGGGTCCTATGGCTACACCTTC.

The CDR3 here is CASSLRREDQPQHF. In DNA form, the CDR3 reads TGTGCCAGCAGCCTAAGACGGGAGGACCAGCCCCAGCATTTT. The V gene is TRBV7-2, the J gene TRBJ1-5; D unclear. Germline lookup yields CDR1 SGHTA and CDR2 FQGNSA. V shed 5 bases and J shed 7 bases, with 15 bases lying between them. This CDR3 region has 14 residues.

CDR3 region: CASSYGDSSYEQYF. The DNA for the CDR3 is TGTGCCAGCAGTTACGGGGACAGCTCCTACGAGCAGTACTTC. The chain has TRBV6-5 and TRBJ2-7; the match to TRBD1 covers 7 bases. CDR1 is MNHEY, CDR2 SVGAGI, per germline. V shed 2 bases, J shed 0 bases, and the junction held 1 base outside the gene matches. The CDR3 covers 14 residues.

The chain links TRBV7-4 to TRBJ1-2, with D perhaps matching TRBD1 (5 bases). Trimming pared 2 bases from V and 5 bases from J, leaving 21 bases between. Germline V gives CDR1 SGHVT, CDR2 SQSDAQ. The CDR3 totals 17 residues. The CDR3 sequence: CASSLFGGVIARYGYTF. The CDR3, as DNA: TGTGCCAGCAGCTTATTTGGAGGGGTCATCGCGAGGTATGGCTACACCTTC.

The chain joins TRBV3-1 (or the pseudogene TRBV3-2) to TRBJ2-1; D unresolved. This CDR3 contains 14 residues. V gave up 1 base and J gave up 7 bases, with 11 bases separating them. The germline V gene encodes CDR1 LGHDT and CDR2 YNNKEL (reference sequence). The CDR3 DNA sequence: TGTGCCAGCAGCCAAGTGACTTCCGTAAATGAGCAGTTCTTC. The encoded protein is CASSQVTSVNEQFF.

The CDR3 protein is CASSLRWAQETQYF. In nucleotides, the CDR3 is TGCGCCAGCAGCCTACGCTGGGCACAAGAGACCCAGTACTTC. The chain recombines TRBV5-1 with TRBJ2-5; D not resolved. In germline, CDR1 is SGHRS, CDR2 YFSETQ. The germline V and J ends were trimmed by 4 bases and 2 bases, with 12 bases remaining between them. The CDR3 extends over 14 amino acids.

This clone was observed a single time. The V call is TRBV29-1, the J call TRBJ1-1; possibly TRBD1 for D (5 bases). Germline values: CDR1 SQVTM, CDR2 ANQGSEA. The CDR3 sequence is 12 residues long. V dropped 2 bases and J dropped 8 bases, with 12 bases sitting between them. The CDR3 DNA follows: TGCAGCGTTGAAAGGGGACTCATGGAAGCTTTCTTT. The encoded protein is CSVERGLMEAFF.

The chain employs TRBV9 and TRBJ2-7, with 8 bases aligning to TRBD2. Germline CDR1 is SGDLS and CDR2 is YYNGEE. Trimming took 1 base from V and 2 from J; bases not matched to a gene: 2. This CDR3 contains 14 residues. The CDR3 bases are TGTGCCAGCAGCGTACTAGCGGGTGCCTACGAGCAGTACTTC. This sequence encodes CASSVLAGAYEQYF.

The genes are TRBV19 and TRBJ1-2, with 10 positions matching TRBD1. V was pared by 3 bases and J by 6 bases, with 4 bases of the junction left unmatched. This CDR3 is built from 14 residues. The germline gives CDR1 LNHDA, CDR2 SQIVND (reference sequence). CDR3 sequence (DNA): TGTGCCAGTAGTATGTGGGGACAGGGGAATGGCTACACCTTC. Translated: CASSMWGQGNGYTF.

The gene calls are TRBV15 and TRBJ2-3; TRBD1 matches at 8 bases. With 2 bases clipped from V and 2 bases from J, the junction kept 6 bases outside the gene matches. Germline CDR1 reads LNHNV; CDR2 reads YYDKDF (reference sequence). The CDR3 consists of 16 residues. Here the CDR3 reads CATSRLTGAPTDTQYF. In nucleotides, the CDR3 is TGTGCCACCAGCAGACTGACAGGGGCCCCCACAGATACGCAGTATTTT.

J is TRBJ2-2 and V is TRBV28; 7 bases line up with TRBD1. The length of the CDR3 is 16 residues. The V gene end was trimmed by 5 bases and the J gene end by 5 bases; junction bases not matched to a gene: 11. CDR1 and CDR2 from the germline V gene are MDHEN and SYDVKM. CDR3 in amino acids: CASSVPGGPETGELFF. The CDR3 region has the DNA TGTGCCAGCAGTGTTCCAGGGGGTCCTGAAACCGGGGAGCTGTTTTTT.

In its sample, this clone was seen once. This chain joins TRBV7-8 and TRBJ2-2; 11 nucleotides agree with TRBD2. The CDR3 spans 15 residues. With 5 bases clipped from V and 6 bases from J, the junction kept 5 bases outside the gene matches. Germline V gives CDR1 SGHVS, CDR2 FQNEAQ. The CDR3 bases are TGTGCCAGCAGCCAAAATAGCGGGAGGGCCGGGGAGCTGTTTTTT. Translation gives CASSQNSGRAGELFF. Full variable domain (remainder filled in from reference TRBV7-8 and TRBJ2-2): GAGVSQSPRYKVAKRGQDVALRCDPISGHVSLFWYQQALGQGPEFLTYFQNEAQLDKSGLPSDRFFAERPEGSVSTLKIQRTQQEDSAVYLCASSQNSGRAGELFFGEGSRLTVL.

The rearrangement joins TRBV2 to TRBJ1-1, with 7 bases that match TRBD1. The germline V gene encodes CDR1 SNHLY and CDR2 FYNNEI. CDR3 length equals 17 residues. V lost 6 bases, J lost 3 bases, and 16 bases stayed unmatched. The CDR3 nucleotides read TGTGCCAGCAGCAGCGACAGGGACCGGACTATGGACACTGAAGCTTTCTTT. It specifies CASSSDRDRTMDTEAFF.

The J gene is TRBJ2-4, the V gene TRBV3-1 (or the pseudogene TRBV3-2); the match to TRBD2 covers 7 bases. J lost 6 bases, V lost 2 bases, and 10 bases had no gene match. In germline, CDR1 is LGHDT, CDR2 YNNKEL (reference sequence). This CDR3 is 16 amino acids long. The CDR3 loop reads CASSQSRTRGGNIQYF. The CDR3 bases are TGTGCCAGCAGCCAATCAAGGACTAGAGGCGGAAACATTCAGTACTTC.

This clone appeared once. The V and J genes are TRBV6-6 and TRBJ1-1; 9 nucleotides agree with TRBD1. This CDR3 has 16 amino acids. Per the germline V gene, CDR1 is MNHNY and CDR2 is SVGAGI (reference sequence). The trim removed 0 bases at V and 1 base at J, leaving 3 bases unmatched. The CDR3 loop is CASSYSGTGSNTEAFF. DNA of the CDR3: TGTGCCAGCAGTTACTCCGGGACAGGGTCGAACACTGAAGCTTTCTTT.

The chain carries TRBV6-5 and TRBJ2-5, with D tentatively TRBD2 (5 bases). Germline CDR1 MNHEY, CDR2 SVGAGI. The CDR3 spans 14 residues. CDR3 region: CAAEEEQREETQYF. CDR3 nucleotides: TGTGCAGCGGAGGAAGAGCAACGGGAAGAGACCCAGTACTTC.

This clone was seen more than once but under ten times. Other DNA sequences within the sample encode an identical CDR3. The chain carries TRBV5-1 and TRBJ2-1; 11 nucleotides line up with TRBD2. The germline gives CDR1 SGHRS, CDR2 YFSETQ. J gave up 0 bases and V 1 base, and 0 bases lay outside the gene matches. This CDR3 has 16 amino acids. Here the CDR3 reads CASSLTSGSSYNEQFF. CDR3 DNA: TGCGCCAGCAGCTTGACTAGCGGGAGCTCCTACAATGAGCAGTTCTTC.

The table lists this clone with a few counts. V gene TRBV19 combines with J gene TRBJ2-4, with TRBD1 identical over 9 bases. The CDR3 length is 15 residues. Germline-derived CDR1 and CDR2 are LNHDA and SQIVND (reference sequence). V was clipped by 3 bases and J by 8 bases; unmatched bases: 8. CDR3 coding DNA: TGTGCCAGTAGTATTCGCACAGGGGGCGCAGACATTCAGTACTTC. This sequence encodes CASSIRTGGADIQYF. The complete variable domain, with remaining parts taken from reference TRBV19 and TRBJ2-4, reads DGGITQSPKYLFRKEGQNVTLSCEQNLNHDAMYWYRQDPGQGLRLIYYSQIVNDFQKGDIAEGYSVSREKKESFPLTVTSAQKNPTAFYLCASSIRTGGADIQYFGAGTRLSVL.